A single sample is the source of the 17 T cell receptor beta chains below, sequenced in a study of blood T cell repertoires in COVID-19. Generated by immunoSEQ multiplex PCR, the TCRdb table keeps only in-frame clones and is missing some. This table holds some 80,000 clones, 80% to 85% found once. Sample: peripheral blood. The source is a man older than 75 with acute or convalescent COVID-19.

The rearrangement links TRBV11-2 to TRBJ1-5; perhaps TRBD1 as D (5 bases). The CDR3 length is 15 residues. Germline CDR1 SGHAT, CDR2 FQNNGV. Trimming removed 5 bases from V and 7 bases from J, with 18 bases in between. This CDR3 is CASSPLGREGQPQHF. The CDR3 region has the DNA TGTGCCAGCAGCCCGCTGGGCAGGGAGGGCCAGCCCCAGCATTTT.

This clone was recorded once. The chain employs TRBV27 and TRBJ2-7; the match to TRBD2 covers 15 bases. V gave up 5 bases and J gave up 9 bases; unmatched junction bases: 5. CDR3 length equals 14 residues. Per the germline V gene, CDR1 is MNHEY and CDR2 is SMNVEV (reference sequence). The CDR3, as DNA: TGTGCCAGCAGTGGACTAGCGGGAGGGATGGGGCAGTACTTC. This codes for CASSGLAGGMGQYF.

This clone has a handful of counts. This chain uses TRBV28 with TRBJ1-5; possible D gene TRBD1, 6 bases. This CDR3 spans 14 amino acids. CDR1 is MDHEN, CDR2 SYDVKM, per germline. The germline V and J ends were trimmed by 8 bases and 4 bases, with 15 bases remaining between them. This CDR3 reads CASLTGTPNQPQHF. CDR3 bases: TGTGCCAGCCTCACCGGGACACCAAATCAGCCCCAGCATTTT.

This clone was seen a few times. The CDR3 region is CASSPTSGRAYEQYF. CDR3 nucleotides: TGTGCCAGCAGCCCGACTAGCGGGAGGGCCTACGAGCAGTACTTC. This chain joins TRBV7-9 and TRBJ2-7, with 14 bases aligning to TRBD2. This CDR3 is 15 amino acids long. With 5 bases clipped from V and 2 bases from J, the junction kept 2 bases outside the gene matches. Per germline, CDR1 SEHNR and CDR2 FQNEAQ (reference sequence).

The chain links TRBV30 to TRBJ1-4; TRBD1 might be the D (6 bases). Trimming stripped 6 bases from V and 0 bases from J, with 11 bases between. The CDR3 contains 14 residues. Per germline, CDR1 GTSNPN and CDR2 SVGIG (reference sequence). In nucleotides, the CDR3 is TGTGCCTGCCCGACAGGTGCAACTAATGAAAAACTGTTTTTT. It translates to CACPTGATNEKLFF.

This chain connects TRBV20-1 to TRBJ1-1; D is ambiguous. The V and J ends lost 3 bases and 7 bases respectively, with 3 bases between them. The CDR3 extends over 9 amino acids. Germline V lookup: CDR1 DFQATT, CDR2 SNEGSKA (reference sequence). In DNA, the CDR3 is TGCAGTGCTAGCGGTGAAGCTTTCTTT. Translating gives CSASGEAFF.

The chain is built from TRBV5-1 and TRBJ1-6; TRBD1 matches 9 bases. The V gene's germline CDR1 is SGHRS and CDR2 YFSETQ. The CDR3 spans 16 residues. V shed 6 bases, J shed 6 bases, and the junction held 10 bases outside the gene matches. In DNA form, the CDR3 reads TGCGCCAGCACCCAGGGGCGGGACAGGGTTAATTCACCCCTCCACTTT. Its protein product is CASTQGRDRVNSPLHF. Variable domain in full (rest from reference TRBV5-1 and TRBJ1-6): KAGVTQTPRYLIKTRGQQVTLSCSPISGHRSVSWYQQTPGQGLQFLFEYFSETQRNKGNFPGRFSGRQFSNSRSEMNVSTLELGDSALYLCASTQGRDRVNSPLHFGNGTRLTVT.

The chain carries TRBV12-5 and TRBJ2-7; 13 nucleotides line up with TRBD2. Looked up from germline, CDR1 is LGHNT and CDR2 is FRNRAP. Unmatched junction bases numbered 5, after V lost 8 bases and J lost 1 base. The length of the CDR3 is 15 residues. The CDR3 nucleotides read TGTGCTAGTCGACCGGGACTAGCGGGGTCCTACGAGCAGTACTTC. Its protein is CASRPGLAGSYEQYF.

The sample holds a few counts of this clone. The chain links TRBV9 to TRBJ2-5; D possibly corresponds to TRBD2 (5 bases). V shed 3 bases and J shed 1 base, with 7 bases lying between them. The CDR3 spans 13 residues. Germline CDR1 is SGDLS and CDR2 is YYNGEE. The CDR3 DNA sequence: TGTGCCAGCAGCGCGGGGATCCAAGAGACCCAGTACTTC. Its protein product is CASSAGIQETQYF.

The J gene is TRBJ2-5, the V gene TRBV18, with 9 nucleotides matching TRBD1. This CDR3 has 15 amino acids. Germline V lookup: CDR1 KGHSH, CDR2 LQKENI. V trimming: 0 bases; J trimming: 3 bases; junction bases outside the gene matches: 2. CDR3 loop: CASSPPRTGEETQYF. CDR3 DNA: TGTGCCAGCTCACCACCGAGGACAGGGGAAGAGACCCAGTACTTC.

The chain uses TRBV29-1 and TRBJ2-5; D possibly corresponds to TRBD1 (6 bases). The length of the CDR3 is 13 residues. V lost 0 bases and J lost 2, with 7 bases in between. Looked up from germline, CDR1 is SQVTM and CDR2 is ANQGSEA. CDR3 bases: TGCAGCGTTGAAGACAGGGGTCAAGAGACCCAGTACTTC. It is translated as CSVEDRGQETQYF.

The V gene is TRBV7-8, the J gene TRBJ1-1; 9 bases fit TRBD1. The CDR3 has 14 amino acids. V dropped 5 bases and J dropped 1; count of bases not matched to a gene: 2. Germline loops: CDR1 SGHVS, CDR2 FQNEAQ. CDR3 sequence: CASSGQGRNTEAFF. The DNA for the CDR3 is TGTGCCAGCAGCGGACAGGGGAGGAACACTGAAGCTTTCTTT.

In its sample, this clone was seen a few times. The V and J genes are TRBV24-1 and TRBJ2-7; D is unresolved. Germline values: CDR1 KGHDR, CDR2 SFDVKD. This CDR3 is built from 14 residues. Trimming removed 3 bases at V and 2 bases at J, with 10 bases between. In DNA, the CDR3 is TGTGCCACCAGTGATCGTACTCAGGCCTACGAGCAGTACTTC. It codes for CATSDRTQAYEQYF.

This clone was seen a few times. This chain links TRBV28 with TRBJ1-5, with D tentatively TRBD1 (5 bases). Germline loops: CDR1 MDHEN, CDR2 SYDVKM. The V gene lost 3 bases and the J gene lost 1 base, with 10 bases spanning the gap. This CDR3 region has 15 residues. The CDR3, as DNA: TGTGCCAGCAGTTTTGCCGACAGCAGCAATCAGCCCCAGCATTTT. This codes for CASSFADSSNQPQHF.

The chain couples TRBV5-8 to TRBJ2-3; D possibly corresponds to TRBD2 (6 bases). Trimming left V 2 bases short and J 1 base short, with 14 bases between. Germline CDR1 SGHTS, CDR2 YDEGEE. The CDR3 has 16 amino acids. The CDR3, as DNA: TGTGCCAGCAGCTTTACCGGGACTTCCCGCACAGATACGCAGTATTTT. This codes for CASSFTGTSRTDTQYF.

The V gene is TRBV29-1, the J gene TRBJ1-2; TRBD1 is a possible D gene (6 bases). The CDR3 loop spans 13 amino acids. V was pared by 5 bases and J by 2 bases, with 12 bases between. Germline V gene lookup returns CDR1 SQVTM and CDR2 ANQGSEA. For the CDR3, the DNA is TGCAGCGTTCGCCTTACAGGGAACTATGGCTACACCTTC. Amino acid sequence: CSVRLTGNYGYTF. The variable domain in full, with the rest retrieved from reference TRBV29-1 and TRBJ1-2, is SAVISQKPSRDICQRGTSLTIQCQVDSQVTMMFWYRQQPGQSLTLIATANQGSEATYESGFVIDKFPISRPNLTFSTLTVSNMSPEDSSIYLCSVRLTGNYGYTFGSGTRLTVV.

In its sample, this clone was seen once. The chain links TRBV4-1 to TRBJ1-1, with D maybe TRBD1 (6 bases). The V gene's germline CDR1 is MGHRA and CDR2 YSYEKL. V lost 5 bases to trimming and J lost 1 base, with 14 bases between them. CDR3 length equals 15 residues. The DNA of the CDR3 is TGCGCCAGCAGCAACGGGGGGCTGACGAACACTGAAGCTTTCTTT. It is translated as CASSNGGLTNTEAFF.